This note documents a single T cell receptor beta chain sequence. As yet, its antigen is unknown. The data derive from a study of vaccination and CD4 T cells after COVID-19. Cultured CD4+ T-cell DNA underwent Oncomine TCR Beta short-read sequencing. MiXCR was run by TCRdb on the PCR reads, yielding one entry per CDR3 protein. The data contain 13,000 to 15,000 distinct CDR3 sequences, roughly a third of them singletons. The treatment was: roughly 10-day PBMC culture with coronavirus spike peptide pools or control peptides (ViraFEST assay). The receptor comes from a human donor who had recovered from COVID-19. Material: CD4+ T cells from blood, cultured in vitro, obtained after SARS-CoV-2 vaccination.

DNA of the CDR3: TGTGCCAGTAGTATAGACTTTGACCTAGCGGGAGTTAGGTACGAGCAGTACTTC. Residues: CASSIDFDLAGVRYEQYF. The chain has TRBV19 and TRBJ2-7, with 10 positions matching TRBD2. The CDR3 consists of 18 residues. Germline V gene data show CDR1 as LNHDA and CDR2 as SQIVND (reference sequence). V lost 0 bases and J lost 4; bases outside the gene matches: 12.